Listed here are 6 T cell receptor beta chains from one sample, sequenced in a study of cytomegalovirus exposure and HLA in healthy donors. The primer mix had 60 Vbeta and 13 Jbeta primers. Method: immunoSEQ multiplex PCR; TCRdb's copy keeps in-frame clones and lacks some. The sample shows around 200,000 clones, 65% to 75% of them seen only once. Sample: PBMCs. These receptors all come from a man younger than 45 in good health and CMV-seropositive.

The V call is TRBV7-2, the J call TRBJ2-7, with 11 nucleotides matching TRBD2. The germline V gene encodes CDR1 SGHTA and CDR2 FQGNSA. V shed 4 bases and J 3 bases; nucleotides not matched to a gene: 8. The CDR3 totals 16 residues. This CDR3 is CASSSLAGTSGYEQYF. The CDR3 DNA sequence: TGTGCCAGCAGCTCGTTAGCCGGGACTAGCGGCTACGAGCAGTACTTC. Looking up the rest from reference TRBV7-2 and TRBJ2-7 gives the full variable domain: GAGVSQSPSNKVTEKGKDVELRCDPISGHTALYWYRQSLGQGLEFLIYFQGNSAPDKSGLPSDRFSAERTGGSVSTLTIQRTQQEDSAVYLCASSSLAGTSGYEQYFGPGTRLTVT.

V usage is TRBV11-2 and J usage is TRBJ1-1, with D possibly being TRBD1 (5 bases). Germline V gene lookup returns CDR1 SGHAT and CDR2 FQNNGV. V dropped 2 bases and J dropped 4 bases, with 20 bases sitting between them. The CDR3 runs to 17 residues. The CDR3 is CASSLPRQGGMSTEAFF. The CDR3, as DNA: TGTGCCAGCAGCTTACCACGGCAGGGAGGGATGAGCACTGAAGCTTTCTTT.

The chain carries TRBV9 and TRBJ1-2, with TRBD1 matching 7 bases. This CDR3 spans 17 amino acids. Trimming at V came to 2 bases and at J to 2 bases, leaving 12 bases not matched to a gene. CDR1 is SGDLS, CDR2 YYNGEE, per germline. CDR3 loop: CASSVQGGESLNYGYTF. The CDR3 DNA reads TGTGCCAGCAGCGTGCAAGGGGGCGAGTCTCTGAACTATGGCTACACCTTC.

This chain links TRBV4-3 with TRBJ2-7; possible D gene TRBD2, 5 bases. The CDR3 has 13 amino acids. V was cut by 2 bases and J by 3 bases, with 8 bases left in between. CDR1 is LGHNA, CDR2 YSLEER, per germline. The CDR3 nucleotides read TGCGCCAGCAGCCAACCTGGGAGCTACGAGCAGTACTTC. It yields the protein CASSQPGSYEQYF.

This chain links TRBV7-2 with TRBJ2-7; weak D call: TRBD2 (5 bases). The CDR3 has 14 amino acids. V lost 5 bases, J lost 0 bases, and 11 bases lay in between. In germline, CDR1 is SGHTA, CDR2 FQGNSA. The CDR3, as DNA: TGTGCCAGCAGCCCAACCCGGGGCTCCTACGAGCAGTACTTC. Its translation: CASSPTRGSYEQYF.

This clone was detected only a few times. V is TRBV10-3 and J is TRBJ1-2; 9 nucleotides match TRBD1. The germline V gene encodes CDR1 ENHRY and CDR2 SYGVKD. The CDR3 has 14 amino acids. Losses at the gene ends were 2 bases for V and 7 bases for J; bases not matched to a gene: 5. The CDR3 loop reads CAISETGGLSGYTF. In nucleotides, the CDR3 is TGTGCCATCAGTGAGACAGGGGGCTTAAGTGGCTACACCTTC.